Sequencing of this TCR beta chain was carried out in a study of T-cell memory formation after mild COVID-19. Study at large: Clusters of TCRs were largely donor specific.

Whole-study results and caveats: In pre-infection memory, a portion of responding clones appeared, which suggested that cross-reactive memory joined. CM and EM subsets held most contracting CD4+ clones; EMRA held CD8+ ones.

This clonotype was seen ten or more times. Its antigen is not known. Germline-derived CDR1 and CDR2 are LGHNA and YSLEER. Trimming cost V 3 bases and J 0 bases, with 13 bases left between them. This CDR3 has 16 amino acids. The 5'RACE method, run with constant-segment primers, produced TCR alpha and TCR beta cDNA libraries (carrying sample barcodes and UMIs). TCRdb called the 5' RACE reads again in MiXCR, with one record for every CDR3 protein. The sample carries 30,000 to 45,000 distinct CDR3 sequences, around 10% recorded once. The sequenced sample consisted of PBMCs or a T cell subset sorted from them (not recorded which). The chain recombines TRBV4-3 with TRBJ2-3; TRBD1 or TRBD2 may be the D gene (5 bases each). This clonotype was obtained from a man aged 18 to 29 who had mild COVID-19 (a few samples of this study predate the infection). Cell type and time point are not known. CDR3 loop: CASSQSGTASTDTQYF. The CDR3 bases are TGCGCCAGCAGCCAGTCCGGGACGGCAAGCACAGATACGCAGTATTTT.